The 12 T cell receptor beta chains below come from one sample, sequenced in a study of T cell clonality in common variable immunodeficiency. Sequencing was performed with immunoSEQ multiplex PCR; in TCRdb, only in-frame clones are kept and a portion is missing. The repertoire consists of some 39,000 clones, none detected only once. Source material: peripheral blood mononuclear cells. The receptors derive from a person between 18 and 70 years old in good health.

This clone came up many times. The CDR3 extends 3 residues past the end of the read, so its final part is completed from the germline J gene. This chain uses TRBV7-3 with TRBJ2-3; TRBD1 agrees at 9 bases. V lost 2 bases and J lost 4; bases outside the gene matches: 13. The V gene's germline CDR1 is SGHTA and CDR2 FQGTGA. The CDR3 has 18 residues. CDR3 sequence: CASSLFGVRDREPDTQYF. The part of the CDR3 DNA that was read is TGTGCCAGCAGCTTATTTGGGGTCCGGGACAGGGAGCCAGATACG.

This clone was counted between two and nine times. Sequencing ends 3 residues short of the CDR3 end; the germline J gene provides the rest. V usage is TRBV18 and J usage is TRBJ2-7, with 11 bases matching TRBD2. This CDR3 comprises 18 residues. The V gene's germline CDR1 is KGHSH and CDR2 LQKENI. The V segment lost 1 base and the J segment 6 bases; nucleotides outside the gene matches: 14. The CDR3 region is CASSPRTSGSLGRVEQYF. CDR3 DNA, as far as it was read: TGTGCCAGCTCACCACGAACTAGCGGGAGTCTAGGAAGGGTCGAG.

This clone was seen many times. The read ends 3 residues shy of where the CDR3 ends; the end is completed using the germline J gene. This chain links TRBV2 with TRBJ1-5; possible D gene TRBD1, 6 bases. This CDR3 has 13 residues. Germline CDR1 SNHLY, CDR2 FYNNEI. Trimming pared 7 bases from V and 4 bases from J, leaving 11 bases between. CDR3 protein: CASNQGTNQPQHF. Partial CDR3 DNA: TGTGCCAGCAATCAGGGGACGAATCAGCCC.

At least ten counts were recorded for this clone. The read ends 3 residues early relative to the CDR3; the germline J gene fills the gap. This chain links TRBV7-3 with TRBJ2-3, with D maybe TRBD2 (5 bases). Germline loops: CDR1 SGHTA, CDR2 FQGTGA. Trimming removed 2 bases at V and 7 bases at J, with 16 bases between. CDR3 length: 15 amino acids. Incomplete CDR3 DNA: TGTGCCAGCAGCTTAGCCCGCGCACTAGTTCATACG. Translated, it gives CASSLARALVHT. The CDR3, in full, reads CASSLARALVHTQYF.

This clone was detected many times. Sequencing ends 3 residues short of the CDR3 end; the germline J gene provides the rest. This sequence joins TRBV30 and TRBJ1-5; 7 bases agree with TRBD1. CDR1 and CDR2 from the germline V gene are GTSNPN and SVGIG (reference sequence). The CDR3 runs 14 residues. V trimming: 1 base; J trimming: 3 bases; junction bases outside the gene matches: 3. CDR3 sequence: CAWSAGTDNQPQHF. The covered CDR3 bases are TGTGCCTGGAGTGCCGGGACAGACAATCAGCCC.

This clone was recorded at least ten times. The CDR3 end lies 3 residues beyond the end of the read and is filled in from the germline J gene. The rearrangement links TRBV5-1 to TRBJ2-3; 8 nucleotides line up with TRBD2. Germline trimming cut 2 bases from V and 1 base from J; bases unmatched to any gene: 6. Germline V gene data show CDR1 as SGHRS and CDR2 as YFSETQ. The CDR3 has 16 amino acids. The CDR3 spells CASSFPRAGGTDTQYF. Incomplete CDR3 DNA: TGCGCCAGCAGCTTTCCCAGAGCGGGAGGCACAGATACG. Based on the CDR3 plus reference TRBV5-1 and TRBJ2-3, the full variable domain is KAGVTQTPRYLIKTRGQQVTLSCSPISGHRSVSWYQQTPGQGLQFLFEYFSETQRNKGNFPGRFSGRQFSNSRSEMNVSTLELGDSALYLCASSFPRAGGTDTQYFGPGTRLTVL.

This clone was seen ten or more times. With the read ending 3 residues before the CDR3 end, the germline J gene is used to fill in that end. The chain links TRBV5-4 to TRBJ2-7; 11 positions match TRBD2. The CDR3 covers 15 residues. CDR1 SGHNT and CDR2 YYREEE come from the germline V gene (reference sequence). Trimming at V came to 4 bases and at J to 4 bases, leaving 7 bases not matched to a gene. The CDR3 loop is CASSVGASGRYEQYF. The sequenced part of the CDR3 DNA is TGTGCCAGCAGCGTGGGGGCTAGCGGGAGGTACGAG.

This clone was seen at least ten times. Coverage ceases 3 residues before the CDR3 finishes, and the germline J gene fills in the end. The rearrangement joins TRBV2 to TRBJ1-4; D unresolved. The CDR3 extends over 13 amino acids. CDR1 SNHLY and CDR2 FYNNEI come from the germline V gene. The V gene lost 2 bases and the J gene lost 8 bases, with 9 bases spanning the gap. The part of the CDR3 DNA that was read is TGTGCCAGCAGTGAAAACAGTCGCGAAAAA. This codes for CASSENSREK. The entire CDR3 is CASSENSREKLFF.

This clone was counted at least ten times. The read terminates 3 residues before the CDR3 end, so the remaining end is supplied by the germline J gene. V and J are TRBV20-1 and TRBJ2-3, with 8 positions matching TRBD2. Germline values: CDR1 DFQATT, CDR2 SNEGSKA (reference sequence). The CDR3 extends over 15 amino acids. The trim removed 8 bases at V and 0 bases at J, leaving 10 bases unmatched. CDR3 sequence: CSPRLPSGSTDTQYF. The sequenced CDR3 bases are TGCAGTCCACGGCTGCCTAGCGGGAGCACAGATACG.

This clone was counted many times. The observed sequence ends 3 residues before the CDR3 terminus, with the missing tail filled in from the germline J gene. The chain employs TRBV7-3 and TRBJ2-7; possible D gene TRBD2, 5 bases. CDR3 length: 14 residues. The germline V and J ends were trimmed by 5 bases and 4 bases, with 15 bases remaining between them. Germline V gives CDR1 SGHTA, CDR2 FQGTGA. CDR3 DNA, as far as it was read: TGTGCCAGCAGCCAACTTGGCGGGTTTTACGAG. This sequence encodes CASSQLGGFYE. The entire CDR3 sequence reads CASSQLGGFYEQYF.

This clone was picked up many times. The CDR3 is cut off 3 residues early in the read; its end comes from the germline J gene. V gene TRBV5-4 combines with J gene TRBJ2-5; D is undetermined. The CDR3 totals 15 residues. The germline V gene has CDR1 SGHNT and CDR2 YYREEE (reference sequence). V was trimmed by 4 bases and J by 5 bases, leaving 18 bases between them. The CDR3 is CASSRKTRQEETQYF. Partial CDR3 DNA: TGTGCCAGCAGCCGTAAGACAAGGCAAGAGGAGACC.

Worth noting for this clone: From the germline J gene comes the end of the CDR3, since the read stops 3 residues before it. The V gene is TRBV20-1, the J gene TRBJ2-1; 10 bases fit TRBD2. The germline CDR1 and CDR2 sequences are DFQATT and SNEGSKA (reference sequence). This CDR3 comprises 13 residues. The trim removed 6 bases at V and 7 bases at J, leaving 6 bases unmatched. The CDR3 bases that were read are TGCAGTGCACCCGGGACTAGCGTAAATGAG. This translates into CSAPGTSVNE. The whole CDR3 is CSAPGTSVNEQFF.